The rows below give T cell receptor beta chains drawn from one sample of a study of cytomegalovirus exposure and HLA in healthy donors. Libraries were prepared by immunoSEQ multiplex PCR; TCRdb keeps only in-frame clonotypes and omits some of them. This table holds roughly 150,000 clones, about 78% found once. The sequenced sample consisted of PBMCs. The receptors originated from a male donor in good health and CMV-seronegative. The CDR3 runs from the conserved cysteine through the conserved F or W. The order of the fields is CDR3 protein, CDR3 DNA, D gene, V gene, clone size, J gene, CDR3 length. D genes are given only for firm matches. A row's size may be missing; if present it is once, few, many or a size class.

CDR3 protein: CASSTPGGANYGYTF
CDR3 DNA: TGTGCCAGCAGTACCCCCGGGGGGGCGAACTATGGCTACACCTTC
D gene: -
V gene: TRBV6-5
clone size: -
J gene: TRBJ1-2
CDR3 length: 15

CDR3 protein: CASSQRQGATEAFF
CDR3 DNA: TGTGCCAGCAGCCAACGACAGGGGGCCACTGAAGCTTTCTTT
D gene: TRBD1
V gene: TRBV7-6
clone size: -
J gene: TRBJ1-1
CDR3 length: 14

CDR3 protein: CASSASETSYEQYF
CDR3 DNA: TGTGCCAGCAGCGCCAGTGAAACCTCCTACGAGCAGTACTTC
D gene: -
V gene: TRBV9
clone size: -
J gene: TRBJ2-7
CDR3 length: 14

CDR3 protein: CASSIRQGSYEQYF
CDR3 DNA: TGTGCCAGCAGCATACGTCAGGGGTCCTACGAGCAGTACTTC
D gene: -
V gene: TRBV9
clone size: -
J gene: TRBJ2-7
CDR3 length: 14

CDR3 protein: CASSRETGSYEQYF
CDR3 DNA: TGTGCCAGTAGCCGGGAGACAGGGTCCTACGAGCAGTACTTC
D gene: -
V gene: TRBV19
clone size: -
J gene: TRBJ2-7
CDR3 length: 14

CDR3 protein: CASSVVASGANEQFF
CDR3 DNA: TGTGCCAGCAGCGTAGTGGCTAGCGGGGCGAATGAGCAGTTCTTC
D gene: TRBD2
V gene: TRBV9
clone size: -
J gene: TRBJ2-1
CDR3 length: 15

CDR3 protein: CASSQTTGAGKNIQYF
CDR3 DNA: TGCGCCAGCAGCCAAACTACAGGGGCCGGCAAAAACATTCAGTACTTC
D gene: TRBD1
V gene: TRBV4-1
clone size: -
J gene: TRBJ2-4
CDR3 length: 16

CDR3 protein: CSVEGGLDGYTF
CDR3 DNA: TGCAGCGTTGAAGGGGGGCTCGATGGCTACACCTTC
D gene: -
V gene: TRBV29-1
clone size: -
J gene: TRBJ1-2
CDR3 length: 12

CDR3 protein: CASSLWQMNTEAFF
CDR3 DNA: TGCGCCAGCAGCTTGTGGCAGATGAACACTGAAGCTTTCTTT
D gene: -
V gene: TRBV5-1
clone size: -
J gene: TRBJ1-1
CDR3 length: 14

CDR3 protein: CASTSGSVKNIQYF
CDR3 DNA: TGTGCCAGCACTAGCGGGAGCGTGAAAAACATTCAGTACTTC
D gene: TRBD2
V gene: TRBV28
clone size: -
J gene: TRBJ2-4
CDR3 length: 14

CDR3 protein: CASSHLPTGGNTGELFF
CDR3 DNA: TGCGCCAGCAGCCACCTGCCGACAGGGGGCAACACCGGGGAGCTGTTTTTT
D gene: TRBD1
V gene: TRBV4-1
clone size: -
J gene: TRBJ2-2
CDR3 length: 17

CDR3 protein: CASSPVRSSYNEQFF
CDR3 DNA: TGTGCCAGCTCACCGGTCAGAAGCTCCTACAATGAGCAGTTCTTC
D gene: -
V gene: TRBV18
clone size: -
J gene: TRBJ2-1
CDR3 length: 15

CDR3 protein: CASSFGLGDTIYF
CDR3 DNA: TGTGCCAGCAGCTTTGGACTCGGGGACACCATATATTTT
D gene: -
V gene: TRBV5-6
clone size: -
J gene: TRBJ1-3
CDR3 length: 13

CDR3 protein: CASSQDHLDRQPQHF
CDR3 DNA: TGCGCCAGCAGCCAAGATCATCTCGACAGGCAGCCCCAGCATTTT
D gene: -
V gene: TRBV4-3
clone size: -
J gene: TRBJ1-5
CDR3 length: 15

CDR3 protein: CASSYSQGQTYGYTF
CDR3 DNA: TGTGCCAGCAGTTACTCGCAGGGACAGACCTATGGCTACACCTTC
D gene: TRBD1
V gene: TRBV6-5
clone size: -
J gene: TRBJ1-2
CDR3 length: 15

CDR3 protein: CASSADRVKGQPQHF
CDR3 DNA: TGTGCCAGCAGTGCGGACAGGGTAAAGGGGCAGCCCCAGCATTTT
D gene: TRBD1
V gene: TRBV2
clone size: few
J gene: TRBJ1-5
CDR3 length: 15

CDR3 protein: CASGIGTGREQFF
CDR3 DNA: TGTGCTAGTGGTATCGGGACAGGGCGGGAGCAGTTCTTC
D gene: TRBD1
V gene: TRBV12-5
clone size: few
J gene: TRBJ2-1
CDR3 length: 13

CDR3 protein: CASSPGQGTDTQYF
CDR3 DNA: TGCGCCAGCAGCCCGGGACAGGGAACAGATACGCAGTATTTT
D gene: TRBD1
V gene: TRBV5-1
clone size: -
J gene: TRBJ2-3
CDR3 length: 14

CDR3 protein: CSGRGWNEQFF
CDR3 DNA: TGCAGCGGCAGGGGATGGAATGAGCAGTTCTTC
D gene: -
V gene: TRBV29-1
clone size: few
J gene: TRBJ2-1
CDR3 length: 11

CDR3 protein: CASSDQREGGPDTQYF
CDR3 DNA: TGTGCCAGCAGTGACCAGCGGGAGGGCGGGCCAGATACGCAGTATTTT
D gene: TRBD2
V gene: TRBV6-4
clone size: -
J gene: TRBJ2-3
CDR3 length: 16

CDR3 protein: CASRGGPTDTQYF
CDR3 DNA: TGTGCCAGCAGGGGGGGTCCCACAGATACGCAGTATTTT
D gene: -
V gene: TRBV6-5
clone size: -
J gene: TRBJ2-3
CDR3 length: 13

CDR3 protein: CASSPWTGLGRETQYF
CDR3 DNA: TGCGCCAGCAGCCCGTGGACTGGTCTGGGTAGGGAGACCCAGTACTTC
D gene: -
V gene: TRBV5-1
clone size: -
J gene: TRBJ2-5
CDR3 length: 16

CDR3 protein: CAIQNRGGNTEAFF
CDR3 DNA: TGCGCCATCCAGAACAGGGGGGGGAACACTGAAGCTTTCTTT
D gene: TRBD1
V gene: TRBV5-1
clone size: -
J gene: TRBJ1-1
CDR3 length: 14

CDR3 protein: CASSPSTGVYEQYF
CDR3 DNA: TGTGCCAGCAGCCCCTCGACAGGGGTCTACGAGCAGTACTTC
D gene: TRBD1
V gene: TRBV9
clone size: -
J gene: TRBJ2-7
CDR3 length: 14

CDR3 protein: CASSAGFSTDTQYF
CDR3 DNA: TGTGCCAGCAGCGCGGGTTTTAGCACAGATACGCAGTATTTT
D gene: -
V gene: TRBV11-2
clone size: -
J gene: TRBJ2-3
CDR3 length: 14

CDR3 protein: CASSVGQEDGYTF
CDR3 DNA: TGCGCCAGCAGCGTGGGACAGGAGGATGGCTACACCTTC
D gene: TRBD1
V gene: TRBV5-1
clone size: few
J gene: TRBJ1-2
CDR3 length: 13

CDR3 protein: CASSQEQAGGSYEQYF
CDR3 DNA: TGCGCCAGCAGCCAAGAACAGGCGGGGGGCTCCTACGAGCAGTACTTC
D gene: TRBD2
V gene: TRBV4-1
clone size: -
J gene: TRBJ2-7
CDR3 length: 16

CDR3 protein: CASRPRDRGLHEQYF
CDR3 DNA: TGTGCCAGCAGGCCCCGGGACAGGGGGCTCCACGAGCAGTACTTC
D gene: TRBD1
V gene: TRBV5-6
clone size: -
J gene: TRBJ2-7
CDR3 length: 15

CDR3 protein: CASSSGGSPLHF
CDR3 DNA: TGTGCCAGTAGTTCAGGGGGCTCACCCCTCCACTTT
D gene: TRBD1
V gene: TRBV19
clone size: -
J gene: TRBJ1-6
CDR3 length: 12